This T cell receptor beta chain is drawn from a study of PD-1 blockade in mismatch repair-deficient tumors. The assay was immunoSEQ multiplex PCR, and TCRdb's table has in-frame clones only and misses some. This table holds approximately 110,000 clones, over 60% found once. Trimming removed 10 bases from V and 4 bases from J, with 13 bases in between. The CDR3 spans 13 residues. Germline V CDR1 and CDR2: LNHDA, SQIVND (reference sequence). This clone was observed a handful of times. Its matching antigen is unknown. Mismatch repair deficiency was confirmed in all patients, by PCR or immunohistochemistry. Notes on the study in general: Tumor-resident clones, often undetectable pretreatment in blood, expanded then contracted after pembrolizumab.

The gene calls are TRBV19 and TRBJ2-2; D is undetermined. The sequencing here drew on peripheral blood, taken around 60 weeks after starting pembrolizumab. This sequence originates from an adult with mismatch repair-deficient cancer. CDR3 bases: TGTGCCACCAGCCTGGACGGCACCGGGGAGCTGTTTTTT. Translated, it gives CATSLDGTGELFF.